This T cell receptor beta chain is from a study of cytomegalovirus exposure and HLA in healthy donors. Per the germline V gene, CDR1 is LGHNA and CDR2 is YNFKEQ. The CDR3 is 14 amino acids. V was cut by 0 bases and J by 9 bases, with 15 bases left in between. Study-wide findings and caveats: As confirmed in vitro, a few CMV-associated chains were specific for CMV antigens.

This clone was detected only once. Its antigen is unidentified. The PCR ran on 60 Vbeta and 13 Jbeta primers. Original processing notes: Later work found 65 million to 100 million unique TCR beta chains, with around 10 million shared. Libraries were prepared by immunoSEQ multiplex PCR; TCRdb keeps only in-frame clonotypes and omits some of them. V, J and clone size were drawn from that table, and D and trimming were deduced from the DNA. The data contain around 170,000 clones, over 65% of them singletons. As for the donors, each was a healthy bone marrow donor. Material for sequencing was PBMCs. This receptor was identified in a woman aged 45-60 years in good health and CMV-seropositive. This rearrangement joins TRBV4-2 to TRBJ2-7; D gene uncertain. The CDR3 sequence: CASSQDRAVAWQYF. The CDR3 bases are TGTGCCAGCAGCCAAGATCGTGCGGTGGCTTGGCAGTACTTC.